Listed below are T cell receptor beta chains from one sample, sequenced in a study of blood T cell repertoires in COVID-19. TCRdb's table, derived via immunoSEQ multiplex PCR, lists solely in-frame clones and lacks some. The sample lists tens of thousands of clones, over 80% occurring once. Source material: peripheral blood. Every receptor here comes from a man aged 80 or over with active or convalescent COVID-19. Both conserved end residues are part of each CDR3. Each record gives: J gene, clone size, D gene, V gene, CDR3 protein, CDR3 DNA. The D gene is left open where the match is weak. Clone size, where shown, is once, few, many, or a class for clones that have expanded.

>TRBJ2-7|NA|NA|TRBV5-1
CASSLGQGQSYEQYF
TGCGCCAGCAGCTTGGGGCAGGGACAAAGTTACGAGCAGTACTTC
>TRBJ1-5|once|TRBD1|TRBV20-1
CSASRTTGTGISQPQHF
TGCAGTGCTAGTAGGACTACCGGGACAGGGATTTCTCAGCCCCAGCATTTT
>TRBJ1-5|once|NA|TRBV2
CASSGEQGNQPQHF
TGTGCCAGCAGTGGGGAACAGGGCAATCAGCCCCAGCATTTT
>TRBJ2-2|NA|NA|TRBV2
CASIGRRNTGELFF
TGTGCCAGCATTGGCCGAAGGAACACCGGGGAGCTGTTTTTT
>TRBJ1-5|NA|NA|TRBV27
CASSPRPRGQPQHF
TGTGCCAGCAGCCCCAGGCCCCGCGGGCAGCCCCAGCATTTT
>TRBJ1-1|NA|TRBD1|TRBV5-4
CASTDREYTEAFF
TGTGCCAGCACGGACAGGGAGTACACTGAAGCTTTCTTT
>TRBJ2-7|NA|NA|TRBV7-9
CASSLFPGRNEQYF
TGTGCCAGCAGCTTATTCCCAGGGCGGAACGAGCAGTACTTC
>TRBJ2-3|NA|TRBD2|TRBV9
CASSVGLSGLAVQVEDTQYF
TGTGCCAGCAGCGTAGGACTCTCGGGACTAGCGGTCCAGGTAGAAGATACGCAGTATTTT
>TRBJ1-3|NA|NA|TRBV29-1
CSVEVGSNTIYF
TGCAGCGTTGAAGTTGGGAGTAACACCATATATTTT
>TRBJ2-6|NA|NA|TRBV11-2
CASSFRPGALGANVLTF
TGTGCCAGCAGCTTTCGTCCAGGGGCGCTGGGGGCCAACGTCCTGACTTTC
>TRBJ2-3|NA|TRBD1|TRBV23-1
CASSLLGQGLGDTQYF
TGCGCCAGCAGTCTACTCGGACAGGGGCTAGGGGATACGCAGTATTTT
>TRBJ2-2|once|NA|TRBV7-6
CASSTTDVNTGELFF
TGTGCCAGCAGCACAACAGACGTGAACACCGGGGAGCTGTTTTTT
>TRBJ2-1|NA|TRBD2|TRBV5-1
CASLGLVAGGDNEQFF
TGCGCCAGCTTGGGCCTGGTAGCGGGCGGCGACAATGAGCAGTTCTTC
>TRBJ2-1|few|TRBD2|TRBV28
CASSGGGSGGRNEQFF
TGTGCCAGCAGTGGGGGAGGGTCAGGCGGGAGAAATGAGCAGTTCTTC
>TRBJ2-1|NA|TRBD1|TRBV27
CASSFPSGTGNNEQFF
TGTGCCAGCAGTTTTCCATCCGGGACAGGCAACAATGAGCAGTTCTTC
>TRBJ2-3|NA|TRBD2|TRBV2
CASSSGTSSTQYF
TGTGCCAGCAGTAGCGGGACTAGTTCCACGCAGTATTTT
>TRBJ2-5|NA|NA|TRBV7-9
CASSDLSGQETQYF
TGTGCCAGCAGTGATCTTAGCGGACAAGAGACCCAGTACTTC
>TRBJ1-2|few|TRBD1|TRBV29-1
CSVVSDRVYGYTF
TGCAGCGTTGTTTCGGACAGGGTCTATGGCTACACCTTC
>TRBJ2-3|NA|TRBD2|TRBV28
CASSLPSGGADTQYF
TGTGCCAGCAGTCTACCTAGCGGGGGTGCAGATACGCAGTATTTT
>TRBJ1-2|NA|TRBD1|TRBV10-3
CAIRGQGLDYGYTF
TGTGCCATCAGGGGACAGGGTTTAGACTATGGCTACACCTTC
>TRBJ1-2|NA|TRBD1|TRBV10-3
CAIGLGQGARGYTF
TGTGCCATCGGCCTAGGACAGGGGGCGCGTGGCTACACCTTC
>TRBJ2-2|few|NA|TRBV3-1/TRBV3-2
CASSRPGTTGELFF
TGTGCCAGCAGCCGCCCCGGGACTACCGGGGAGCTGTTTTTT